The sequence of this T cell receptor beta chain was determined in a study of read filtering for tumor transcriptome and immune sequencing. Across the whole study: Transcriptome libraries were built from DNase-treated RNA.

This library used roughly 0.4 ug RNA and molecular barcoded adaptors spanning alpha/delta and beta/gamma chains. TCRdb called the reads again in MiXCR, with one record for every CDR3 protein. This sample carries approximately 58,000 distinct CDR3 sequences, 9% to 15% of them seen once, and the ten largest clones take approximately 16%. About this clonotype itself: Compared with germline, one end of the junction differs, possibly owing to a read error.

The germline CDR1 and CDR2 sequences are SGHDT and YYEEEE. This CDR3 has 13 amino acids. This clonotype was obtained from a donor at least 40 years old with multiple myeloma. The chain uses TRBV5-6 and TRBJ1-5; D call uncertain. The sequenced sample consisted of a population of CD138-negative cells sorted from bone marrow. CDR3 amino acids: CVSSPCGNQPQHF. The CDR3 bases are TGTGTCAGCAGCCCGTGCGGGAATCAGCCCCAGCATTTT.